The sample holds a few counts of the clone carrying this T cell receptor (beta chain). The data stem from a study of T cell clonotyping in hematopoietic cell transplantation. Only in-frame clones appear in the TCRdb table, and some are missing; sequencing was by immunoSEQ multiplex PCR. The table lists tens of thousands of clones, around nine tenths of them singletons. V was pared by 3 bases and J by 6 bases, with 8 bases between. Germline V CDR1 and CDR2: DFQATT, SNEGSKA (reference sequence). The CDR3 spans 11 residues. The chain couples TRBV20-1 to TRBJ1-1; no definite D call. The sample consisted of PBMCs, taken 100 days after allogeneic stem cell transplant. The source is a female patient aged 50-65 years who had an allogeneic stem cell transplant from a related donor, so the T cells may come from the graft donor. Some clones in this sample may be carry-over from other donors' samples. The CDR3 protein is CSARKRAEAFF. CDR3 nucleotide sequence: TGCAGTGCTAGGAAACGAGCTGAAGCTTTCTTT.